Listed here are 23 T cell receptor beta chains from one sample, sequenced in a study of identical twins (TCRdb year 2016). The method behind the library was 5' RACE. The instrument was an Illumina HiSeq 2000. The raw public reads went through TCRdb reprocessing: fastp at Q25, MiXCR clone calling, in-frame beta chains kept. A single entry per CDR3 protein holds the most common genes and DNA from its merged rows. In this sample the table shows 500,000 to 550,000 distinct CDR3 sequences, about 22% of which occur a single time. The ten largest make up approximately 0.48% of the sample. A further study also used this sample, focusing on yellow fever vaccine responses in identical twins.

Material: CD4+ T cells sorted from blood. These receptors were taken from a woman aged 18-35 years in good health.

This clonotype showed up just a few times. The chain is built from TRBV20-1 and TRBJ1-2, with a tentative D call TRBD1 (5 bases). The germline gives CDR1 DFQATT, CDR2 SNEGSKA (reference sequence). V was clipped by 3 bases and J by 3 bases, with 20 bases between them. CDR3 length equals 16 residues. In nucleotides, the CDR3 is TGCAGTGCTAGTACCCTGCGAGAGGGGATAGACTATGGCTACACCTTC. Protein sequence: CSASTLREGIDYGYTF.

The sample holds one count of this clonotype. The CDR3 region has the DNA TGTGCCACCTTAAGGGGGCGGGCGATTGGAGAAGAGCAGTTCTTC. As protein: CATLRGRAIGEEQFF. V and J are TRBV15 and TRBJ2-1; TRBD1 matches at 7 bases. Germline assignment: CDR1 LNHNV and CDR2 YYDKDF (reference sequence). The CDR3 has 15 amino acids. The trim removed 8 bases at V and 10 bases at J, leaving 17 bases unmatched.

This sequence joins TRBV6-1 and TRBJ2-3; D is unclear. Between the trimmed V and J ends, which lost 3 bases and 8 bases, there was a span of 15 bases. The CDR3 runs to 14 residues. Germline loops: CDR1 MNHNS, CDR2 SASEGT. CDR3 DNA: TGTGCCAGCAGTGAGAGCTTCCTAGTAGGTACGCAGTATTTT. Translating it yields CASSESFLVGTQYF.

This sequence joins TRBV28 and TRBJ2-5, with D perhaps TRBD1 (6 bases). V lost 8 bases and J lost 4, with 17 bases in between. CDR1 and CDR2 (germline): MDHEN, SYDVKM. The CDR3 extends over 14 amino acids. The CDR3 nucleotides read TGTGCCAGCCTCGGGCCAGGGGTCGGAGAGACCCAGTACTTC. Translating it yields CASLGPGVGETQYF. The full variable domain, completed using reference TRBV28 and TRBJ2-5, is DVKVTQSSRYLVKRTGEKVFLECVQDMDHENMFWYRQDPGLGLRLIYFSYDVKMKEKGDIPEGYSVSREKKERFSLILESASTNQTSMYLCASLGPGVGETQYFGPGTRLLVL.

This chain connects TRBV10-1 to TRBJ2-1; 11 bases are a match to TRBD2. Trimming at V came to 2 bases and at J to 7 bases, leaving 4 bases not matched to a gene. CDR1 WNHNN and CDR2 SYGVQD come from the germline V gene (reference sequence). The CDR3 has 15 residues. The CDR3 spells CASSESGTSGNEQFF. CDR3 in DNA: TGCGCCAGCAGTGAGAGTGGGACTAGCGGTAATGAGCAGTTCTTC.

The chain carries TRBV2 and TRBJ2-7, with 8 positions matching TRBD1. The CDR3 has 15 residues. Germline CDR1 is SNHLY and CDR2 is FYNNEI. With 6 bases clipped from V and 6 bases from J, the junction kept 13 bases outside the gene matches. CDR3 nucleotide sequence: TGTGCCAGCAGAGGACTGGACAGGGTCGGAGGCGAGCAGTACTTC. As protein: CASRGLDRVGGEQYF.

This clonotype was seen a few times. The chain employs TRBV20-1 and TRBJ1-5, with D tentatively TRBD1 (5 bases). Trimming stripped 6 bases from V and 2 bases from J, with 14 bases between. The germline V gene has CDR1 DFQATT and CDR2 SNEGSKA (reference sequence). This CDR3 comprises 14 residues. CDR3 residues: CSAPTRDGNQPQHF. The CDR3 bases are TGCAGTGCCCCCACCAGGGACGGCAATCAGCCCCAGCATTTT.

The rearrangement links TRBV10-3 to TRBJ2-3; D might be TRBD2 (6 bases). Germline V lookup: CDR1 ENHRY, CDR2 SYGVKD. V was cut by 7 bases and J by 3 bases, with 17 bases left in between. CDR3 size: 15 residues. The CDR3 DNA sequence: TGTGCCATCATGGGGACTGGAACCCTAACAGATACGCAGTATTTT. Translation gives CAIMGTGTLTDTQYF.

This clonotype showed up just a few times. The chain joins TRBV7-9 to TRBJ2-3, with 14 bases identical to TRBD2. This CDR3 contains 16 residues. With V trimmed by 3 bases and J by 6 bases, 5 bases remained unmatched. CDR1 is SEHNR and CDR2 is FQNEAQ in the germline V gene (reference sequence). For the CDR3, the DNA is TGTGCCAGCAGCTTTGGGACTAGCGGGGGATCGGATACGCAGTATTTT. Translation: CASSFGTSGGSDTQYF.

The V call is TRBV7-2, the J call TRBJ2-1; D may match TRBD1 or TRBD2 (5 bases each). The CDR3 runs 17 residues. Germline CDR1 SGHTA, CDR2 FQGNSA. V shed 2 bases and J shed 7 bases, with 21 bases lying between them. As DNA, the CDR3 is TGTGCCAGCAGCTTAATGATGAGAAGCGGTTCAGGGAATGAGCAGTTCTTC. It is translated as CASSLMMRSGSGNEQFF. Together with reference TRBV7-2 and TRBJ2-1, the CDR3 gives the full variable domain: GAGVSQSPSNKVTEKGKDVELRCDPISGHTALYWYRQSLGQGLEFLIYFQGNSAPDKSGLPSDRFSAERTGGSVSTLTIQRTQQEDSAVYLCASSLMMRSGSGNEQFFGPGTRLTVL.

The chain carries TRBV20-1 and TRBJ2-1, with 7 bases lining up with TRBD2. Germline CDR1 reads DFQATT; CDR2 reads SNEGSKA (reference sequence). CDR3 length: 12 amino acids. V lost 3 bases to trimming and J lost 5 bases; unmatched junction nucleotides: 1. The CDR3 DNA reads TGCAGTGCTAGCGGGAGGAACAATGAGCAGTTCTTC. Encoded protein: CSASGRNNEQFF.

The chain employs TRBV4-1 and TRBJ2-1; TRBD1 or TRBD2 may be the D gene (5 bases each). V lost 3 bases, J lost 8 bases, and 35 bases lay in between. Germline CDR1 is MGHRA and CDR2 is YSYEKL. The CDR3 spans 21 residues. The DNA of the CDR3 is TGCGCCAGCAGCCAGAGGGAAGGGACCTTAGCTAACCTACAGTCCCCCGATGAGCAGTTCTTC. Residues: CASSQREGTLANLQSPDEQFF.

V is TRBV29-1 and J is TRBJ2-2, with D hard to call. CDR1 is SQVTM and CDR2 is ANQGSEA in the germline V gene. V was clipped by 8 bases and J by 3 bases, with 10 bases between them. The CDR3 loop spans 12 amino acids. The CDR3 region is CSFSPDTGELFF. The CDR3, as DNA: TGCAGCTTTTCCCCGGACACCGGGGAGCTGTTTTTT.

This clonotype was seen repeatedly, ten times or more. Here the CDR3 reads CASSLSRGYTGELFF. CDR3 nucleotides: TGTGCCAGCAGTTTATCCAGGGGTTACACCGGGGAGCTGTTTTTT. V and J are TRBV12-3 or TRBV12-4 and TRBJ2-2; D perhaps matches TRBD1 (6 bases). The CDR3 consists of 15 residues. Trimming left V 2 bases short and J 3 bases short, with 10 bases between.

This clonotype was detected a few times. V usage is TRBV18 and J usage is TRBJ2-2; unclear D gene. Germline-derived CDR1 and CDR2 are KGHSH and LQKENI. Between the trimmed V and J ends, which lost 1 base and 0 bases, there was a span of 9 bases. The CDR3 length is 16 residues. The CDR3 bases are TGTGCCAGCTCACCACGGCAAGTGTCGAACACCGGGGAGCTGTTTTTT. Translating it yields CASSPRQVSNTGELFF.

The chain is built from TRBV4-2 and TRBJ2-7; TRBD1 agrees at 7 bases. This CDR3 comprises 15 residues. V gave up 4 bases and J gave up 0 bases; unmatched junction bases: 6. In germline, CDR1 is LGHNA, CDR2 YNFKEQ. The CDR3 region has the DNA TGTGCCAGCAGCCTCCGACAGGGCCACTCCTACGAGCAGTACTTC. Translation gives CASSLRQGHSYEQYF.

This clonotype has more than one count but fewer than ten. The chain is built from TRBV5-4 and TRBJ2-5, with TRBD2 identical over 11 bases. The CDR3 has 19 residues. V shed 0 bases, J shed 1 base, and the junction held 11 bases outside the gene matches. Germline V CDR1 and CDR2: SGHNT, YYREEE (reference sequence). CDR3 region: CASSLDPLSGRARQETQYF. In DNA, the CDR3 is TGTGCCAGCAGCTTGGACCCACTTAGCGGGAGGGCCCGCCAAGAGACCCAGTACTTC. The full variable domain, with the rest looked up from reference TRBV5-4 and TRBJ2-5, is ETGVTQSPTHLIKTRGQQVTLRCSSQSGHNTVSWYQQALGQGPQFIFQYYREEENGRGNFPPRFSGLQFPNYSSELNVNALELDDSALYLCASSLDPLSGRARQETQYFGPGTRLLVL.

This clonotype was picked up one time. The chain couples TRBV3-1 to TRBJ2-1; D ambiguous. The germline V gene encodes CDR1 LGHDT and CDR2 YNNKEL (reference sequence). V dropped 7 bases and J dropped 5 bases, with 18 bases sitting between them. The CDR3 is 15 residues long. In nucleotides, the CDR3 is TGTGCCAGCAAGCGTCGAGTGGACGGGCACAATGAGCAGTTCTTC. Translated: CASKRRVDGHNEQFF.

The chain uses TRBV11-2 and TRBJ2-2; D ambiguous. The germline V gene has CDR1 SGHAT and CDR2 FQNNGV. Trimming shortened V by 2 bases and J by 5 bases, and 9 bases separated the two germline ends. The CDR3 has 14 amino acids. The CDR3 nucleotides are TGTGCCAGCAGCTTACAGAGCAGAACCGGGGAGCTGTTTTTT. Protein: CASSLQSRTGELFF.

The V and J genes are TRBV10-2 and TRBJ2-1, with a weak D call TRBD1 (5 bases). The CDR3 contains 16 residues. Germline assignment: CDR1 WSHSY and CDR2 SAAADI. Between the trimmed V and J ends, which lost 3 bases and 0 bases, there was a span of 12 bases. The CDR3 loop reads CASSDRGRTSYNEQFF. The CDR3 bases are TGCGCCAGCAGTGATAGGGGCAGAACCTCCTACAATGAGCAGTTCTTC.

This clonotype was counted only a few times. The V and J genes are TRBV3-1 and TRBJ2-5; D possibly corresponds to TRBD2 (6 bases). The length of the CDR3 is 16 residues. Germline V gene lookup returns CDR1 LGHDT and CDR2 YNNKEL (reference sequence). Trimming removed 2 bases from V and 1 base from J, with 14 bases in between. The CDR3 DNA follows: TGTGCCAGCAGCCAAAGGACCGGGAGCTTCCAAGAGACCCAGTACTTC. Translation gives CASSQRTGSFQETQYF.

The CDR3 loop reads CASSWTGSGPDTQYF. CDR3 sequence (DNA): TGTGCCAGCAGTTGGACAGGGTCAGGACCAGATACGCAGTATTTT. The genes are TRBV6-5 and TRBJ2-3; the match to TRBD1 covers 8 bases. The CDR3 has 15 residues. Looked up from germline, CDR1 is MNHEY and CDR2 is SVGAGI. Trimming took 4 bases from V and 4 from J; bases not matched to a gene: 7.

This clonotype occurred many times. This chain links TRBV5-1 with TRBJ1-1, with D possibly matching TRBD1 (5 bases). Germline V gene data show CDR1 as SGHRS and CDR2 as YFSETQ. Trimming took off 4 bases at V and 4 bases at J, with 8 bases between the two ends. There are 12 residues in the CDR3. CDR3 sequence (DNA): TGCGCCAGCAGCCAGGGCTTCACTGAAGCTTTCTTT. This translates into CASSQGFTEAFF.